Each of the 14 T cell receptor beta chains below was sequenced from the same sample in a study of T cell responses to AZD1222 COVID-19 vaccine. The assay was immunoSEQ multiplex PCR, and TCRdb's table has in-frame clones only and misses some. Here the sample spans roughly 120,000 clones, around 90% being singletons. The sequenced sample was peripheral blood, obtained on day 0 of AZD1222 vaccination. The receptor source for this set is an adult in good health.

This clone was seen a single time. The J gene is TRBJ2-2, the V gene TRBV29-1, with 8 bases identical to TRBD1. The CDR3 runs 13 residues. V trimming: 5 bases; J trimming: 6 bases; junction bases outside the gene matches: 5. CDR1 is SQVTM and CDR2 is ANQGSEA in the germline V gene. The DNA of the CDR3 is TGCAGCGTTTCCGGGACAGGCCCCGGGGAGCTGTTTTTT. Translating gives CSVSGTGPGELFF.

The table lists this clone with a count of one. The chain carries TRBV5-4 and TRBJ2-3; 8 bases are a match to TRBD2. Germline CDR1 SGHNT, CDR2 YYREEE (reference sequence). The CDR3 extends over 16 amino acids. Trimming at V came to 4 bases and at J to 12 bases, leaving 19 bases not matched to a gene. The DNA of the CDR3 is TGTGCCAGCAGCCAACCGGGACTAGACCGGAGAGCACGTCAGTATTTT. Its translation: CASSQPGLDRRARQYF.

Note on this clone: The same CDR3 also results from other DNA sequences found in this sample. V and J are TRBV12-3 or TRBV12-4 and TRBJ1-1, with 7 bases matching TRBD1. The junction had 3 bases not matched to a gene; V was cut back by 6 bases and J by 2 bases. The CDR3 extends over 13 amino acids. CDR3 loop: CASRRQGNTEAFF. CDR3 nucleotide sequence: TGTGCCAGCAGGCGACAGGGTAACACTGAAGCTTTCTTT.

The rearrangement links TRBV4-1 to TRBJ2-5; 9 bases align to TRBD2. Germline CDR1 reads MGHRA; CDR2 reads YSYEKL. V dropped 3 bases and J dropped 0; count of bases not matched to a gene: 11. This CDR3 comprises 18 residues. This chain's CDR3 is CASSQTEWSGGNQETQYF. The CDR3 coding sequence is TGCGCCAGCAGCCAGACCGAGTGGAGCGGGGGGAACCAAGAGACCCAGTACTTC.

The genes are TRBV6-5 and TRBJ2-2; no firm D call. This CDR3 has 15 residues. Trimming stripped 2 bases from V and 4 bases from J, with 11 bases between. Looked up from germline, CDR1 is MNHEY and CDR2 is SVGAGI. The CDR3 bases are TGTGCCAGCAGTTACATTAGGCCGGGCACCGGGGAGCTGTTTTTT. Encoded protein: CASSYIRPGTGELFF.

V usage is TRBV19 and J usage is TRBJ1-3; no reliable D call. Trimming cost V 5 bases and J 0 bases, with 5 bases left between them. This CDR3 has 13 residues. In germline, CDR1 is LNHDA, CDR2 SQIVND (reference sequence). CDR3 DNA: TGTGCCAGTAGTGAAGTCTCTGGAAACACCATATATTTT. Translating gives CASSEVSGNTIYF.

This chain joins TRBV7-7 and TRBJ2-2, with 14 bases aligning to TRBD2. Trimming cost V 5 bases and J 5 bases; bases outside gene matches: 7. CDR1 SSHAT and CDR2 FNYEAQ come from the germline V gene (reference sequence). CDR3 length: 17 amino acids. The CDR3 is CASSAGLAGGPTGELFF. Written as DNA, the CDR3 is TGTGCCAGCAGCGCCGGACTAGCGGGGGGCCCGACCGGGGAGCTGTTTTTT.

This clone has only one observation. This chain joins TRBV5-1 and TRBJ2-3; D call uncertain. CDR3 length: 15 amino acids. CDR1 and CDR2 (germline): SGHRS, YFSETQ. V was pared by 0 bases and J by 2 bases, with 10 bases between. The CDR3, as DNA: TGCGCCAGCAGCTTGGCCGAGTTGTCCACAGATACGCAGTATTTT. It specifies CASSLAELSTDTQYF.

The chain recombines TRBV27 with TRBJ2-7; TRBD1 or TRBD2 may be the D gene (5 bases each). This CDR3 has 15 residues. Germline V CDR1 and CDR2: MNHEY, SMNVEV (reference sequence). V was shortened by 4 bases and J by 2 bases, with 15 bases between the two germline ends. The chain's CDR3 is CASSSLETAAYEQYF. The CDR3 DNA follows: TGTGCCAGCAGTTCCCTGGAGACAGCGGCCTACGAGCAGTACTTC.

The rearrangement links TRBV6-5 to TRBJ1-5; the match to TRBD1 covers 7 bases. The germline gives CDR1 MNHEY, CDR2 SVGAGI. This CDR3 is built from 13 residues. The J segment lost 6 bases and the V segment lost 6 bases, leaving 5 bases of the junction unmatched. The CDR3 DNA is TGTGCCAGCAGAGCCGACAGGGCTCAGCCCCAGCATTTT. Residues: CASRADRAQPQHF.

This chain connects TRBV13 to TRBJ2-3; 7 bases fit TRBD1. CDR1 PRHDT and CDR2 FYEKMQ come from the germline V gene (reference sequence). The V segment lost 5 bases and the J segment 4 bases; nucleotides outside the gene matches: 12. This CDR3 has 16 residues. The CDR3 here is CASSHTGQVYADTQYF. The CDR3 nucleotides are TGTGCCAGCAGCCACACAGGACAGGTGTACGCAGATACGCAGTATTTT.

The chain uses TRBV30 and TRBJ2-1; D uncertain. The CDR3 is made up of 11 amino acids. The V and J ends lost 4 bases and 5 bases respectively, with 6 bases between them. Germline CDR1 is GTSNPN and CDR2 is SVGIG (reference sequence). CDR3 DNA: TGTGCCTGGACGACGAACAATGAGCAGTTCTTC. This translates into CAWTTNNEQFF.

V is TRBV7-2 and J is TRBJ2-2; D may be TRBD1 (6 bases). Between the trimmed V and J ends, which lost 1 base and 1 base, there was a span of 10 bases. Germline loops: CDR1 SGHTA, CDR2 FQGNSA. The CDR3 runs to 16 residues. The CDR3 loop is CASSLGGTLNTGELFF. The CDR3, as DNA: TGTGCCAGCAGCTTAGGTGGGACACTGAACACCGGGGAGCTGTTTTTT.

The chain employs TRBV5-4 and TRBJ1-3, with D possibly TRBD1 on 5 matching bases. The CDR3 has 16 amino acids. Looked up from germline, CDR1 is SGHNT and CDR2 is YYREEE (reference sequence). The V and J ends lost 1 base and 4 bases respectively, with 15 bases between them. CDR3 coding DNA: TGTGCCAGCAGCTTGAGCGTTGGGGGTGCCGGAAACACCATATATTTT. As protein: CASSLSVGGAGNTIYF.